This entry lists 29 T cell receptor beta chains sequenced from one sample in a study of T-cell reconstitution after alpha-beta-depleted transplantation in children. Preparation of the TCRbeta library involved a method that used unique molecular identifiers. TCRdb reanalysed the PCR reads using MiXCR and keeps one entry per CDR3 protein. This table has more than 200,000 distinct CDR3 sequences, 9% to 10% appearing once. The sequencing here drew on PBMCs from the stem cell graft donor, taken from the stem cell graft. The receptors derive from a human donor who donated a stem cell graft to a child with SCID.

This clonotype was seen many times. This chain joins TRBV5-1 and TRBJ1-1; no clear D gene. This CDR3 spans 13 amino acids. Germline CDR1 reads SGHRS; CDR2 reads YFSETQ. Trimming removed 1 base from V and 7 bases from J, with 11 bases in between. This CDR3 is CASSLSLASEAFF. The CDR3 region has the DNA TGCGCCAGCAGCTTGAGCCTCGCCAGTGAAGCTTTCTTT. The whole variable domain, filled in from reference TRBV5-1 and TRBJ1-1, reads KAGVTQTPRYLIKTRGQQVTLSCSPISGHRSVSWYQQTPGQGLQFLFEYFSETQRNKGNFPGRFSGRQFSNSRSEMNVSTLELGDSALYLCASSLSLASEAFFGQGTRLTVV.

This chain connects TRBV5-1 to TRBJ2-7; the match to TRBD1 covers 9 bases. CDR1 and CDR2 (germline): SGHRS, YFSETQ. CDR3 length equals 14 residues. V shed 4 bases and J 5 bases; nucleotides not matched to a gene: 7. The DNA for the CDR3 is TGCGCCAGCAGCCTGGACAGGGGATGGGACGAGCAGTACTTC. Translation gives CASSLDRGWDEQYF.

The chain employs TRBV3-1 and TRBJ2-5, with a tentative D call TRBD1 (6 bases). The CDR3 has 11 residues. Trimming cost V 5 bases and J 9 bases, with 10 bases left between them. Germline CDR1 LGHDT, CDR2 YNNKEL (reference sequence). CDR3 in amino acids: CASSYRDSQYF. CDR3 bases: TGTGCCAGCAGCTACAGGGATTCCCAGTACTTC.

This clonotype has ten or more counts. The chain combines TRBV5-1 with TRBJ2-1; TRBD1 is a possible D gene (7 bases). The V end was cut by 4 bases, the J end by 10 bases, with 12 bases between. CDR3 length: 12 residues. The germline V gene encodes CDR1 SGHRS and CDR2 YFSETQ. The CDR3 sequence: CASSDPGGEQFF. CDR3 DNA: TGCGCCAGCAGCGACCCAGGGGGGGAGCAGTTCTTC. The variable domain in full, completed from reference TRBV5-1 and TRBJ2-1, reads KAGVTQTPRYLIKTRGQQVTLSCSPISGHRSVSWYQQTPGQGLQFLFEYFSETQRNKGNFPGRFSGRQFSNSRSEMNVSTLELGDSALYLCASSDPGGEQFFGPGTRLTVL.

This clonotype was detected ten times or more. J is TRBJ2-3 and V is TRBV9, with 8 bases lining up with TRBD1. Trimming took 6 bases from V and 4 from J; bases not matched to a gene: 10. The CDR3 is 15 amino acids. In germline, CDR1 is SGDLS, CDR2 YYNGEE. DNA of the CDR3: TGTGCCAGCAACCAAGGACAGGGAAGGGCAGATACGCAGTATTTT. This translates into CASNQGQGRADTQYF.

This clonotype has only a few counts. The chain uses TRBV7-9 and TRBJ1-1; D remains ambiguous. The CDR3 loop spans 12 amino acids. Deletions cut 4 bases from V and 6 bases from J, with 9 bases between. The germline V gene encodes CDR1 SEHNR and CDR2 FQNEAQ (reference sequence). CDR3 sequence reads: CASSSERPEAFF. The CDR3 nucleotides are TGTGCCAGCAGCTCCGAACGGCCTGAAGCTTTCTTT.

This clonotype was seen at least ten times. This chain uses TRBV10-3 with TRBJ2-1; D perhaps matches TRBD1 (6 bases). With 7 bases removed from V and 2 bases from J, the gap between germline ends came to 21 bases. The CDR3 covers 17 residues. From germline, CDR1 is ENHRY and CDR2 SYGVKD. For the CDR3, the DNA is TGTGCCATCAACTCTAGACAGGCTGGGGACACCTACAATGAGCAGTTCTTC. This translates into CAINSRQAGDTYNEQFF.

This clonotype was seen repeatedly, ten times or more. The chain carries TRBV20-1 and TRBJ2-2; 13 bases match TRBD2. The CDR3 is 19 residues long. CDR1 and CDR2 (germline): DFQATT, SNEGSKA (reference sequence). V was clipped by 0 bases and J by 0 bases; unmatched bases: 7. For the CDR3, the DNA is TGCAGTGCTAGAGATAGCCGACTAGCGGGGGGCCCGAACACCGGGGAGCTGTTTTTT. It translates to CSARDSRLAGGPNTGELFF.

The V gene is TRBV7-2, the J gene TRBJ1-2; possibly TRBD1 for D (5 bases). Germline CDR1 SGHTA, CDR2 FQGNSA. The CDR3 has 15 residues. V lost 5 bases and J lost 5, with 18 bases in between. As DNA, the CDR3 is TGTGCCAGCAGCCCCTCGACAGCAGTTGCTTATGGCTACACCTTC. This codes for CASSPSTAVAYGYTF.

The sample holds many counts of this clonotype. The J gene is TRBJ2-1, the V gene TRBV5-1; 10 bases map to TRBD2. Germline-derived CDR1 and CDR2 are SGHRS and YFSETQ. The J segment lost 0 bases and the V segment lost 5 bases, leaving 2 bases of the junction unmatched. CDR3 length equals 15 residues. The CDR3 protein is CASRPSGSSYNEQFF. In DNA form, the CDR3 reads TGCGCCAGCAGACCTAGCGGGAGCTCCTACAATGAGCAGTTCTTC.

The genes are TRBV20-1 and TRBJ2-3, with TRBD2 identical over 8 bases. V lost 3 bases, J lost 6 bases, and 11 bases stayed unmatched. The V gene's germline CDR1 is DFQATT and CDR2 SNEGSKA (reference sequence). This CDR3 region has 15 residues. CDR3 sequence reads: CSASMAGGRGDTQYF. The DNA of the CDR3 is TGCAGTGCTAGTATGGCGGGGGGCCGGGGGGATACGCAGTATTTT.

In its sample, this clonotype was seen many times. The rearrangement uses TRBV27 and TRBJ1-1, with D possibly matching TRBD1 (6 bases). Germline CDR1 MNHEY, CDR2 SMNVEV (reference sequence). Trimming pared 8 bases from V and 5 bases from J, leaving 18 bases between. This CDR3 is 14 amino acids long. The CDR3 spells CASFVPTGRTEAFF. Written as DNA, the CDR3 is TGTGCCAGCTTCGTCCCCACAGGGCGAACTGAAGCTTTCTTT.

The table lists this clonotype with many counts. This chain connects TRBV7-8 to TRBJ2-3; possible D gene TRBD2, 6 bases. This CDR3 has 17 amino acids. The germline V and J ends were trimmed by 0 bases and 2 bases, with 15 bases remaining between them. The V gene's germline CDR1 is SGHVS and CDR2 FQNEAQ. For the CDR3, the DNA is TGTGCCAGCAGCTTAGCGCGGCGGGGCGGGCTCACAGATACGCAGTATTTT. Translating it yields CASSLARRGGLTDTQYF. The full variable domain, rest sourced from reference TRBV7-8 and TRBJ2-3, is GAGVSQSPRYKVAKRGQDVALRCDPISGHVSLFWYQQALGQGPEFLTYFQNEAQLDKSGLPSDRFFAERPEGSVSTLKIQRTQQEDSAVYLCASSLARRGGLTDTQYFGPGTRLTVL.

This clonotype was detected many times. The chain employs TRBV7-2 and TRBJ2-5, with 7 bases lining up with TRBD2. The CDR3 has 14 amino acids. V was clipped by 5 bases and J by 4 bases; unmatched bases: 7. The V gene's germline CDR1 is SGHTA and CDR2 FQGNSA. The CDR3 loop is CASSPLGLGETQYF. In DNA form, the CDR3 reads TGTGCCAGCAGCCCCCTTGGACTAGGAGAGACCCAGTACTTC.

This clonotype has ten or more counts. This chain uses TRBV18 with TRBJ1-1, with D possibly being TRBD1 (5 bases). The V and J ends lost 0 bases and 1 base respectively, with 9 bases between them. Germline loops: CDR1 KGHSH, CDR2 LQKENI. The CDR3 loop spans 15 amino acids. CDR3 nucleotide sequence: TGTGCCAGCTCACCACCGAAAAGGGGGAACACTGAAGCTTTCTTT. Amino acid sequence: CASSPPKRGNTEAFF.

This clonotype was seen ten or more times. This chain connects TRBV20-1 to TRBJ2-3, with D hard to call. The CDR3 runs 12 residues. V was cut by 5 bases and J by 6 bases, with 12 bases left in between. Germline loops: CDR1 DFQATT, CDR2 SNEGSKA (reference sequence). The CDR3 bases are TGCAGTGCTGCCCCGATTGGGGATACGCAGTATTTT. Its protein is CSAAPIGDTQYF.

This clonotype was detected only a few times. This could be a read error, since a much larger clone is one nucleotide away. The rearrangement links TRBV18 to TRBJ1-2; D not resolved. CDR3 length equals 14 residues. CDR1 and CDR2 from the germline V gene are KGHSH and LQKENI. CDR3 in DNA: TGTGCCAGCTCACCACCAATCAGCTTCTATGGCGACACCTTC. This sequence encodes CASSPPISFYGDTF.

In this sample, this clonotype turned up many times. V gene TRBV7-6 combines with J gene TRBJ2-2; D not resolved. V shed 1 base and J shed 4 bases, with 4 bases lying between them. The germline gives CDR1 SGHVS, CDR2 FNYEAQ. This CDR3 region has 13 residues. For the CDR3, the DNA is TGTGCCAGCAGCTTAGTGGCCACCGGGGAGCTGTTTTTT. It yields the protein CASSLVATGELFF.

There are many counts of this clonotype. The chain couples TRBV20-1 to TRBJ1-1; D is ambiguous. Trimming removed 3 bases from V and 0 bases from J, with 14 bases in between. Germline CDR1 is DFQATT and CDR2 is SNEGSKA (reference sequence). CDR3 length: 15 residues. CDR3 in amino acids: CSASIRRILNTEAFF. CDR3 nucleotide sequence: TGCAGTGCTAGTATTAGGAGGATTCTGAACACTGAAGCTTTCTTT.

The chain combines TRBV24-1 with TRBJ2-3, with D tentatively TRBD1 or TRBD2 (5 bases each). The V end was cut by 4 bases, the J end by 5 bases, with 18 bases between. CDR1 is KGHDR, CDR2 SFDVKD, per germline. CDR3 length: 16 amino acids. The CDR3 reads CATSDPTGPVGDTQYF. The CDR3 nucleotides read TGTGCCACCAGTGACCCGACGGGACCTGTCGGAGATACGCAGTATTTT.

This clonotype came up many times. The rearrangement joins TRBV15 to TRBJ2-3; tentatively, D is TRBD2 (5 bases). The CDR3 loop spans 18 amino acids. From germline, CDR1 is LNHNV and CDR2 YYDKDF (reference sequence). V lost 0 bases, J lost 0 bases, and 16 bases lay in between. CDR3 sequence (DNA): TGTGCCACCAGCAGAGAGGCCCTCGGGGTCCCAAGCACAGATACGCAGTATTTT. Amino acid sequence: CATSREALGVPSTDTQYF.

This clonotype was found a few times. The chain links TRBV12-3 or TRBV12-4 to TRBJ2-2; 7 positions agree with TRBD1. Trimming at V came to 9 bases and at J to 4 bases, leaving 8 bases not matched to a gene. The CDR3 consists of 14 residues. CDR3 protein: CASQTGAGTGELFF. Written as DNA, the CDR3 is TGTGCCAGTCAAACAGGGGCTGGCACCGGGGAGCTGTTTTTT.

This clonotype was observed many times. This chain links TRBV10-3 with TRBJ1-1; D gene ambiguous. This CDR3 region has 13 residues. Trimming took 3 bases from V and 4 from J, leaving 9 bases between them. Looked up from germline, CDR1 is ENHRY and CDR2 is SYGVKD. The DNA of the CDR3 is TGTGCCATCAGTGACCCCGACGGCACTGAAGCTTTCTTT. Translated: CAISDPDGTEAFF.

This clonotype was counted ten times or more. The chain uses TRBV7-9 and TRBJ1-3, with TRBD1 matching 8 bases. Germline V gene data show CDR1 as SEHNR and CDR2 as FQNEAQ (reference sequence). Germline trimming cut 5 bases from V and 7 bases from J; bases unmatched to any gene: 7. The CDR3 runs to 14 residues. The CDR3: CASSRTGRSNTIYF. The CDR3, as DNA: TGTGCCAGCAGCCGGACAGGGAGATCTAACACCATATATTTT.

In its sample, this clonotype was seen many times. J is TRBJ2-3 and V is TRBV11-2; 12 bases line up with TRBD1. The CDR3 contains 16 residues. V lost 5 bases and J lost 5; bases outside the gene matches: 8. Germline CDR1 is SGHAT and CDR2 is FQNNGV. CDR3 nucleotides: TGTGCCAGCAGCGACGGGACAGGGGGCGTCATAGATACGCAGTATTTT. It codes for CASSDGTGGVIDTQYF.

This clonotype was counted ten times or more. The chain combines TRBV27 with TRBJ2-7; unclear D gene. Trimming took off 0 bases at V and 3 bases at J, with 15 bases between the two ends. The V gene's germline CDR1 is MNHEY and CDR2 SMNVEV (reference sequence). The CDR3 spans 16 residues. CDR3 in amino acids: CASSLSPGANRYEQYF. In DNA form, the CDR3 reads TGTGCCAGCAGTTTATCTCCCGGCGCCAACCGCTACGAGCAGTACTTC.

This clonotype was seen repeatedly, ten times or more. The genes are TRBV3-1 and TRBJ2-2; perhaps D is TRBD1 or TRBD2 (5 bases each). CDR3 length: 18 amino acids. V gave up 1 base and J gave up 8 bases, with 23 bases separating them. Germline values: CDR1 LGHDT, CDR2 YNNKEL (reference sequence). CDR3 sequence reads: CASSQGVVTVRAVGELFF. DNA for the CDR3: TGTGCCAGCAGCCAAGGCGTGGTGACAGTTAGAGCGGTGGGGGAGCTGTTTTTT. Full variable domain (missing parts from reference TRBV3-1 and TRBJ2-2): DTAVSQTPKYLVTQMGNDKSIKCEQNLGHDTMYWYKQDSKKFLKIMFSYNNKELIINETVPNRFSPKSPDKAHLNLHINSLELGDSAVYFCASSQGVVTVRAVGELFFGEGSRLTVL.

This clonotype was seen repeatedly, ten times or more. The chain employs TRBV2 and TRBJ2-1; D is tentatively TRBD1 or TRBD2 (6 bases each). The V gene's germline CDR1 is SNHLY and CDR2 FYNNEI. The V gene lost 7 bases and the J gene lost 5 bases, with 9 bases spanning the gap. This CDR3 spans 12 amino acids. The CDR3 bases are TGTGCCAGCAAGGAGGGGGACAATGAGCAGTTCTTC. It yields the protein CASKEGDNEQFF.

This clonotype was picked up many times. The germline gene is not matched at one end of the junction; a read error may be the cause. CDR3 DNA sequence: TGTGCCAGCAGCTTGGCCCCATTCCCCTCCTCCTCCGAGCAGTACTTC. It codes for CASSLAPFPSSSEQYF. The V and J genes are TRBV5-5 and TRBJ2-7; D is unclear. The CDR3 is 16 amino acids. CDR1 and CDR2 from the germline V gene are SGHKS and YYEKEE (reference sequence).